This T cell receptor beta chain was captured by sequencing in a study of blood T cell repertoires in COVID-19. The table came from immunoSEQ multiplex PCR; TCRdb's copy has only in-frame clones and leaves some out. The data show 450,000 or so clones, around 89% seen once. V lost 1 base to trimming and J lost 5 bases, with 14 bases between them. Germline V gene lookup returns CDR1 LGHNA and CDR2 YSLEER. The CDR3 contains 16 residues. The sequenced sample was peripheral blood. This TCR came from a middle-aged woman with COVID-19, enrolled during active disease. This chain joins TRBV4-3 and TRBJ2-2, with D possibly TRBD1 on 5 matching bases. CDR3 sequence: CASSQGGTLGTGELFF. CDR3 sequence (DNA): TGCGCCAGCAGCCAAGGGGGCACCCTGGGGACCGGGGAGCTGTTTTTT.